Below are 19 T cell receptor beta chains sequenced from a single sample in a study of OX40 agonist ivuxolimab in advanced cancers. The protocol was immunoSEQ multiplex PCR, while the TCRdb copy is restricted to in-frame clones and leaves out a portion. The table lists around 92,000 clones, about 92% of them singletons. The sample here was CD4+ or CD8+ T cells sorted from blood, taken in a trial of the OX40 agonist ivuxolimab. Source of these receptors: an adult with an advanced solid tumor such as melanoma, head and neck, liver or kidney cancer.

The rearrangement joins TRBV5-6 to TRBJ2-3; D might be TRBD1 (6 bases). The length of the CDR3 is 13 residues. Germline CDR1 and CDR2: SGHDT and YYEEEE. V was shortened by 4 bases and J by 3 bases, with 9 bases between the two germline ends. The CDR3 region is CASSPGHTDTQYF. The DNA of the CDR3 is TGTGCCAGCAGCCCGGGACATACAGATACGCAGTATTTT.

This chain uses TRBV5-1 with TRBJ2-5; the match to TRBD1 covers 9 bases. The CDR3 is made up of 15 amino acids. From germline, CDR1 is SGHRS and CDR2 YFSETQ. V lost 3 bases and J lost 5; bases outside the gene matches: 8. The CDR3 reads CASSWTGAGGETQYF. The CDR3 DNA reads TGCGCCAGCAGCTGGACAGGGGCCGGAGGGGAGACCCAGTACTTC.

CDR3 loop: CASSFSLGDTGELFF. The DNA of the CDR3 is TGTGCCAGCAGCTTCAGTCTAGGGGACACCGGGGAGCTGTTTTTT. The chain couples TRBV7-3 to TRBJ2-2; maybe TRBD1 (5 bases). This CDR3 region has 15 residues. The V gene's germline CDR1 is SGHTA and CDR2 FQGTGA. V lost 3 bases to trimming and J lost 3 bases, with 11 bases between them.

CDR3 sequence reads: CATSRDLSGKRSSYNEQFF. In DNA form, the CDR3 reads TGTGCCACCAGCAGAGATCTTTCGGGTAAGCGGAGCTCCTACAATGAGCAGTTCTTC. The chain has TRBV15 and TRBJ2-1; tentative D call: TRBD2 (5 bases). This CDR3 comprises 19 residues. Trimming stripped 0 bases from V and 0 bases from J, with 18 bases between. Germline loops: CDR1 LNHNV, CDR2 YYDKDF (reference sequence). The complete variable domain, with remaining parts taken from reference TRBV15 and TRBJ2-1, reads DAMVIQNPRYQVTQFGKPVTLSCSQTLNHNVMYWYQQKSSQAPKLLFHYYDKDFNNEADTPDNFQSRRPNTSFCFLDIRSPGLGDTAMYLCATSRDLSGKRSSYNEQFFGPGTRLTVL.

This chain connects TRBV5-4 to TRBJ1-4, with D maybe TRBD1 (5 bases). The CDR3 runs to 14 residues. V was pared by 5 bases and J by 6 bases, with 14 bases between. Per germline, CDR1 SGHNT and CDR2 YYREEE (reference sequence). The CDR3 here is CASSQGGGDEKLFF. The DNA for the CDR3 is TGTGCCAGCAGTCAGGGTGGGGGTGATGAAAAACTGTTTTTT.

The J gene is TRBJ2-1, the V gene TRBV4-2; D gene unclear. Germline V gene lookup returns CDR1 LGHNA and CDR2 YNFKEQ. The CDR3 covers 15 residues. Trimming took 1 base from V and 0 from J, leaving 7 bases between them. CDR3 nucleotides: TGTGCCAGCAGCCAAGGCTTGATCTCCTACAATGAGCAGTTCTTC. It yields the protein CASSQGLISYNEQFF.

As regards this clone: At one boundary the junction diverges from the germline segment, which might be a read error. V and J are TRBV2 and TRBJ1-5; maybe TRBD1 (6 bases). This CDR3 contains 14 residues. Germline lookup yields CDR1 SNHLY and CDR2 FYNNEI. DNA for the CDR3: TGTGCCAGCAGCGAAGAGGGGGGGGATCAGCCCCAGCATTTT. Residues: CASSEEGGDQPQHF.

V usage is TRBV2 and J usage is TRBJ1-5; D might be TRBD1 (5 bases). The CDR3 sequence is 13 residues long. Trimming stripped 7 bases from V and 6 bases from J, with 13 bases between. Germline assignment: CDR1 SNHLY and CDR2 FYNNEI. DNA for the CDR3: TGTGCCAGCACCTTGGGGGGAGTTCAGCCCCAGCATTTT. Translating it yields CASTLGGVQPQHF.

CDR3 in DNA: TGTGCCAGTAGTATCGGGACGGCGAACACTGAAGCTTTCTTT. Residues: CASSIGTANTEAFF. The J gene is TRBJ1-1, the V gene TRBV19, with D possibly TRBD1 on 5 matching bases. The CDR3 spans 14 residues. Germline V CDR1 and CDR2: LNHDA, SQIVND (reference sequence). V was shortened by 3 bases and J by 1 base, with 9 bases between the two germline ends.

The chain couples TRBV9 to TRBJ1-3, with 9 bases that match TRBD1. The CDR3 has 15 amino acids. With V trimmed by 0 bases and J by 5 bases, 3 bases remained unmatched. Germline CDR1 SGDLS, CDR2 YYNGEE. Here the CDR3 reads CASSVDGQGRNTIYF. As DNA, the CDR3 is TGTGCCAGCAGCGTAGACGGACAGGGGAGAAACACCATATATTTT.

DNA of the CDR3: TGCGCCAGCAGCCCGGGACAGGCTAACACCTACGAGCAGTACGTC. It encodes CASSPGQANTYEQYV. The V gene is TRBV5-1, the J gene TRBJ2-7; 8 bases are shared with TRBD1. Germline assignment: CDR1 SGHRS and CDR2 YFSETQ. CDR3 length equals 15 residues. V was clipped by 4 bases and J by 2 bases; unmatched bases: 8.

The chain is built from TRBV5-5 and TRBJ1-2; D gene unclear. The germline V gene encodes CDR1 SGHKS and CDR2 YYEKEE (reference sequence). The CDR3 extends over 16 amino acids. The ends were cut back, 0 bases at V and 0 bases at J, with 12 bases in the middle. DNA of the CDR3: TGTGCCAGCAGCTTGGGTCCAGCCATAGCTAACTATGGCTACACCTTC. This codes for CASSLGPAIANYGYTF.

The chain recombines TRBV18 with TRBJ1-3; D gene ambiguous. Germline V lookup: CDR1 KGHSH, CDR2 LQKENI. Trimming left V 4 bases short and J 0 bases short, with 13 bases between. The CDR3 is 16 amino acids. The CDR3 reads CASSQGPISSGNTIYF. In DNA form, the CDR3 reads TGTGCCAGCTCACAGGGCCCAATTTCCTCTGGAAACACCATATATTTT. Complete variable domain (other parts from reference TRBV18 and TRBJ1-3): NAGVMQNPRHLVRRRGQEARLRCSPMKGHSHVYWYRQLPEEGLKFMVYLQKENIIDESGMPKERFSAEFPKEGPSILRIQQVVRGDSAAYFCASSQGPISSGNTIYFGEGSWLTVV.

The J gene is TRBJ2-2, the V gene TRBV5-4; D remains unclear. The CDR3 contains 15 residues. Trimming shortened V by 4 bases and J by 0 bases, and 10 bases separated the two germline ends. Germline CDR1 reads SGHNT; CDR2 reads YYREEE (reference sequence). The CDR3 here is CASSAGRPNTGELFF. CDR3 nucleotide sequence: TGTGCCAGCAGCGCCGGTAGGCCGAACACCGGGGAGCTGTTTTTT.

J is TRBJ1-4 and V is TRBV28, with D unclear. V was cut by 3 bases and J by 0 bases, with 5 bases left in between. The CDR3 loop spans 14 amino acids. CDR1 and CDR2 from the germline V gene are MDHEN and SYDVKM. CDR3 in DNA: TGTGCCAGCAGTTTTAAACCAACTAATGAAAAACTGTTTTTT. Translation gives CASSFKPTNEKLFF.

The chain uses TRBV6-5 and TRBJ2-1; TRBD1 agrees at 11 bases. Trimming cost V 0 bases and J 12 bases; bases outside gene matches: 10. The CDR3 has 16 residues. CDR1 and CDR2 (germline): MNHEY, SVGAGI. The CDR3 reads CASSYSGTGGSEGQFF. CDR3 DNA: TGTGCCAGCAGTTACTCAGGGACAGGGGGTAGCGAGGGGCAGTTCTTC.

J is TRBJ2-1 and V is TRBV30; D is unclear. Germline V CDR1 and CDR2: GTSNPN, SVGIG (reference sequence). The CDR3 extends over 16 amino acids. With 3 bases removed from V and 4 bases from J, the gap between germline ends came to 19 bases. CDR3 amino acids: CAWRIHSGAPYNEQFF. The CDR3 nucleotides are TGTGCCTGGAGGATCCACTCCGGCGCCCCTTACAATGAGCAGTTCTTC.

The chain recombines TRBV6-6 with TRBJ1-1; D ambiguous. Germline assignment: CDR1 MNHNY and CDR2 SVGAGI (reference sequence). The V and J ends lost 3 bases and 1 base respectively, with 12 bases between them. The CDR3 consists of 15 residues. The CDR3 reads CASSYQIFGNTEAFF. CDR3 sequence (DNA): TGTGCCAGCAGTTATCAGATTTTTGGGAACACTGAAGCTTTCTTT.

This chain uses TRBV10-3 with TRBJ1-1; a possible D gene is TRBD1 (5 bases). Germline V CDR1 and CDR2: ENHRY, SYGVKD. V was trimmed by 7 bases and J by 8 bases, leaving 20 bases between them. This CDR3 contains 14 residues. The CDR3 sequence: CAITEGGQGGEAFF. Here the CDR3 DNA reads TGTGCCATCACGGAGGGAGGGCAGGGTGGCGAAGCTTTCTTT.